These T cell receptor beta chains were read from a single sample in a study of blood T cells in healthy people across ages. One entry per CDR3 protein, called by TCRdb with MiXCR from the 5' RACE reads. Found here are just over 800,000 distinct CDR3 sequences, roughly 60% of them singletons; the top ten hold roughly 25%. Specimen: blood. The receptors were sampled from a man aged 30-40 years in good health. The CDR3 runs from the conserved cysteine through the conserved F or W. The D gene is left open where the match is weak. A row's size may be missing; if present it is once, few, many or a size class.

cdr3_nt: TGTGCCAGCTCACCAACTGGGGGGGTCTCCTACGAGCAGTACTTC
cdr3_aa: CASSPTGGVSYEQYF
d_call: TRBD2
v_call: TRBV18
clone_size: few
j_call: TRBJ2-7

cdr3_nt: TGTGCCAGCAGTGAAGAACAGCTGAACACTGAAGCTTTCTTT
cdr3_aa: CASSEEQLNTEAFF
d_call: -
v_call: TRBV2
clone_size: once
j_call: TRBJ1-1

cdr3_nt: TGTGCCAGCAGCTCGAACCGGATTTCGGCTCTCTCCTACAATGAGCAGTTCTTC
cdr3_aa: CASSSNRISALSYNEQFF
d_call: -
v_call: TRBV7-3
clone_size: -
j_call: TRBJ2-1

cdr3_nt: TGTGCCAGCAGCCGCCTAATTGGGAGCTCCTACGAGCAGTACTTC
cdr3_aa: CASSRLIGSSYEQYF
d_call: -
v_call: TRBV7-9
clone_size: -
j_call: TRBJ2-7

cdr3_nt: TGTGCCAGCAGTGGTTTAGCGGGGAGTGGGGCCAAAAACATTCAGTACTTC
cdr3_aa: CASSGLAGSGAKNIQYF
d_call: TRBD2
v_call: TRBV28
clone_size: -
j_call: TRBJ2-4

cdr3_nt: TGTGCCTGGAGTTTATCCACAACTAGCACCCAAGAGACCCAGTACTTC
cdr3_aa: CAWSLSTTSTQETQYF
d_call: -
v_call: TRBV30
clone_size: -
j_call: TRBJ2-5

cdr3_nt: TGCGCCAGCAGCCAAGATGTGGGGGTACGCACAGATACGCAGTATTTT
cdr3_aa: CASSQDVGVRTDTQYF
d_call: -
v_call: TRBV4-3
clone_size: -
j_call: TRBJ2-3

cdr3_nt: TGTGCCAGTAGCTCACAGGGACGGCGCACTAATGAAAAACTGTTTTTT
cdr3_aa: CASSSQGRRTNEKLFF
d_call: -
v_call: TRBV5-6
clone_size: -
j_call: TRBJ1-4

cdr3_nt: TGTGCCAGCAGCCGCCGGGACAGGGGGCTCTATGGCTACACCTTC
cdr3_aa: CASSRRDRGLYGYTF
d_call: TRBD1
v_call: TRBV7-2
clone_size: -
j_call: TRBJ1-2

cdr3_nt: TGTGCCAGCACCCCTCCGGGGACCTCAGATACGCAGTATTTT
cdr3_aa: CASTPPGTSDTQYF
d_call: -
v_call: TRBV6-5
clone_size: -
j_call: TRBJ2-3

cdr3_nt: TGTGCCAGCAGCTTCCGTGACAGGGCGGGCGAGCAGTACTTC
cdr3_aa: CASSFRDRAGEQYF
d_call: TRBD1
v_call: TRBV7-2
clone_size: -
j_call: TRBJ2-7

cdr3_nt: TGCGCCAGCAGCCTTAGCGGGGCCCCCCGGGGGACCCAGTACTTC
cdr3_aa: CASSLSGAPRGTQYF
d_call: TRBD2
v_call: TRBV5-1
clone_size: -
j_call: TRBJ2-5

cdr3_nt: TGTGCCACAAGACAGGGACGTGAAAAACTGTTTTTT
cdr3_aa: CATRQGREKLFF
d_call: TRBD1
v_call: TRBV6-5
clone_size: -
j_call: TRBJ1-4

cdr3_nt: TGCGCCAGCAGTACCAACAACGACGGGAACACTGAAGCTTTCTTT
cdr3_aa: CASSTNNDGNTEAFF
d_call: -
v_call: TRBV5-1
clone_size: -
j_call: TRBJ1-1

cdr3_nt: TGTGCCAGCAGCTTAGATACGGCCAGCTCCTACAATGAGCAGTTCTTC
cdr3_aa: CASSLDTASSYNEQFF
d_call: -
v_call: TRBV7-9
clone_size: -
j_call: TRBJ2-1

cdr3_nt: TGTGCCATCAGTGAGTCGGTAGGGGAAGGAGACTATGGCTACACCTTC
cdr3_aa: CAISESVGEGDYGYTF
d_call: -
v_call: TRBV10-3
clone_size: -
j_call: TRBJ1-2

cdr3_nt: TGTGCCAGCATTGTCGGGGGCGGAGTGGACACTGAAGCTTTCTTT
cdr3_aa: CASIVGGGVDTEAFF
d_call: -
v_call: TRBV25-1
clone_size: -
j_call: TRBJ1-1

cdr3_nt: TGCAGCGTTGAAATACCGACTAATGAAAAACTGTTTTTT
cdr3_aa: CSVEIPTNEKLFF
d_call: -
v_call: TRBV29-1
clone_size: -
j_call: TRBJ1-4

cdr3_nt: TGTGCCACCAGCGAAACGGGGGGAGTAGAGACCCAGTACTTC
cdr3_aa: CATSETGGVETQYF
d_call: TRBD2
v_call: TRBV15
clone_size: -
j_call: TRBJ2-5

cdr3_nt: TGCAGCGTTGAAGGACTACCGTCGTCCTACAATGAGCAGTTCTTC
cdr3_aa: CSVEGLPSSYNEQFF
d_call: -
v_call: TRBV29-1
clone_size: -
j_call: TRBJ2-1

cdr3_nt: TGCGCCAGCAGCTTGGGTCGGATGGAAGAAAAACTGTTTTTT
cdr3_aa: CASSLGRMEEKLFF
d_call: -
v_call: TRBV5-1
clone_size: once
j_call: TRBJ1-4

cdr3_nt: TGTGCCAGCAGTGTCCACGGACATGTCCCCCGTAAAAAGGATAACTATGGCTACACCTTC
cdr3_aa: CASSVHGHVPRKKDNYGYTF
d_call: -
v_call: TRBV6-1
clone_size: once
j_call: TRBJ1-2

cdr3_nt: TGTGCCAGCAGCGGGGCGTACCAAGAGACCCAGTACTTC
cdr3_aa: CASSGAYQETQYF
d_call: -
v_call: TRBV9
clone_size: -
j_call: TRBJ2-5

cdr3_nt: TGTGCCAGCAGCCCCCCGCAGGGATTAAACTATGGCTACACCTTC
cdr3_aa: CASSPPQGLNYGYTF
d_call: -
v_call: TRBV7-3
clone_size: -
j_call: TRBJ1-2

cdr3_nt: TGTGCCAGCAGCAGGGGGGGCTCTGGAAAAGAGACCCAGTACTTC
cdr3_aa: CASSRGGSGKETQYF
d_call: -
v_call: TRBV12-3/TRBV12-4
clone_size: few
j_call: TRBJ2-5

cdr3_nt: TGCAGCGTTGGTGGGGGGGACTCCTACAATGAGCAGTTCTTC
cdr3_aa: CSVGGGDSYNEQFF
d_call: TRBD2
v_call: TRBV29-1
clone_size: -
j_call: TRBJ2-1